The sample holds a few counts of the clone carrying this T cell receptor (beta chain). These data come from a study of T-cell memory formation after mild COVID-19. Across the whole study: The two donors had largely donor-specific TCR clusters.

This CDR3 has 13 amino acids. The germline CDR1 and CDR2 sequences are SGDLS and YYNGEE. Between the trimmed V and J ends, which lost 4 bases and 7 bases, there was a span of 12 bases. Using its own MiXCR run on the 5' RACE reads, TCRdb lists one record per CDR3 protein. This table holds under 110,000 distinct CDR3 sequences, over 15% found once. The V and J genes are TRBV9 and TRBJ1-5; D is possibly TRBD1 (6 bases). This clonotype was sampled from an adult woman who had mild COVID-19 (a few samples of this study predate the infection). Cell type and time point are not known. The sequencing input was PBMCs or a T cell subset sorted from them (not recorded which). In nucleotides, the CDR3 is TGTGCCAGCAGCCCGGCAGGGGCCCAGCCCCAGCATTTT. Amino acids: CASSPAGAQPQHF.